The present T cell receptor (beta chain) was sequenced within a study of cytomegalovirus exposure and HLA in healthy donors. Overall study findings and caveats: Rarity marked most TCR sequences, yet some public TCRs occurred in many donors. Presence/absence analyses took donor sequencing depth as roughly uniform. In a later analysis, TCR beta V- and J-gene trimming showed a link to a missense DCLRE1C variant.

Points on this clone: Antigen: not known.

Donors sampled were nominally healthy, though unrecorded immune exposures were likely. With 60 Vbeta and 13 Jbeta primers, the PCR was carried out. Sequencing was performed with immunoSEQ multiplex PCR; in TCRdb, only in-frame clones are kept and a portion is missing. The sample lists fewer than 250,000 clones; about three quarters were seen once. J lost 5 bases, V lost 6 bases, and 4 bases had no gene match. The CDR3 loop spans 14 amino acids. Germline loops: CDR1 LNHDA, CDR2 SQIVND (reference sequence). This clonotype was sampled from a young woman in good health and CMV-seropositive. Sequenced material: PBMCs. V is TRBV19 and J is TRBJ2-2; 9 bases line up with TRBD1. CDR3 loop: CASRVQGATGELFF. Written as DNA, the CDR3 is TGTGCCAGTAGGGTACAGGGGGCGACCGGGGAGCTGTTTTTT.